The 22 T cell receptor beta chains listed next were all sequenced from one sample in a study of blood T cells in healthy people across ages (dated by TCRdb to between 2014 and 2017). The library was generated by 5' RACE. This sample was sequenced with an Illumina HiSeq 2500. A second PCR of 7 to 11 cycles was run with a J-beta primer mix and a sample-barcoded 5' primer. TCRdb trimmed the raw reads at Q25, called clones with MiXCR and kept productive beta chains. When rows share a CDR3 protein, they turn into one entry using the most common DNA and genes. The sample records some 1.7 million distinct CDR3 sequences, about 28% of which are singletons. 7.7% of the sample is in the top ten clones. The sequencing sample was made of blood. The receptor set was obtained from a woman between 25 and 40 years old in good health.

This clonotype was seen only a few times. The chain is built from TRBV7-9 and TRBJ2-3; 10 bases are shared with TRBD2. V shed 7 bases and J 5 bases; nucleotides not matched to a gene: 6. CDR1 SEHNR and CDR2 FQNEAQ come from the germline V gene (reference sequence). This CDR3 has 14 amino acids. The CDR3 region has the DNA TGTGCCAGCAAAGTAGCGGGAGGAGGAGATACGCAGTATTTT. Translation gives CASKVAGGGDTQYF.

This clonotype was detected only a few times. The gene calls are TRBV5-1 and TRBJ1-1, with TRBD1 matching 7 bases. Germline V CDR1 and CDR2: SGHRS, YFSETQ. There are 13 residues in the CDR3. Losses at the gene ends were 5 bases for V and 1 base for J; bases not matched to a gene: 2. The CDR3, as DNA: TGCGCCAGCAGAGGGACAGCGAACACTGAAGCTTTCTTT. It encodes CASRGTANTEAFF.

The rearrangement uses TRBV6-6 and TRBJ2-5; D is possibly TRBD2 (5 bases). The J call may be faulty, since TRBJ2-7 better matches the DNA end. Per germline, CDR1 MNHNY and CDR2 SVGAGI (reference sequence). The length of the CDR3 is 15 residues. The CDR3 DNA is TGTGCCAGCAGTTGCTCCGGACTCCCCGCCTACGAGCAGTACTTC. Its protein is CASSCSGLPAYEQYF.

The genes are TRBV20-1 and TRBJ1-2; D may be TRBD1 (6 bases). The germline CDR1 and CDR2 sequences are DFQATT and SNEGSKA (reference sequence). The length of the CDR3 is 14 residues. With 3 bases removed from V and 7 bases from J, the gap between germline ends came to 18 bases. In DNA form, the CDR3 reads TGCAGTGCTAGTACAGGGAATTTGGTCGGTGGCTACACCTTC. It translates to CSASTGNLVGGYTF.

V and J are TRBV7-2 and TRBJ2-2; no reliable D call. This CDR3 contains 12 residues. Trimming stripped 2 bases from V and 7 bases from J, with 5 bases between. Germline-derived CDR1 and CDR2 are SGHTA and FQGNSA. The DNA for the CDR3 is TGTGCCAGCAGCTTATTTAACGGGGAGCTGTTTTTT. It is translated as CASSLFNGELFF.

This clonotype has at least ten counts. This sequence joins TRBV13 and TRBJ2-1, with 10 positions matching TRBD2. This CDR3 spans 16 amino acids. The trim removed 7 bases at V and 8 bases at J, leaving 14 bases unmatched. CDR1 is PRHDT, CDR2 FYEKMQ, per germline (reference sequence). The CDR3 coding sequence is TGTGCCAGCAACCTCCGCCCCAGCGGGGGGGCCGATGAGCAGTTCTTC. This gives the protein CASNLRPSGGADEQFF.

This clonotype was observed a handful of times. V gene TRBV6-6 combines with J gene TRBJ1-2; D is uncertain. Germline V CDR1 and CDR2: MNHNY, SVGAGI (reference sequence). The CDR3 runs to 15 residues. The V end lost 6 bases, the J end lost 4 bases, and 18 bases lay between the germline ends. The CDR3, as DNA: TGTGCCAGCAGGGGAAGTAAGGTGTCGGGCTATGGCTACACCTTC. Protein sequence: CASRGSKVSGYGYTF.

In this sample, this clonotype turned up a few times. The chain has TRBV20-1 and TRBJ2-7; the match to TRBD1 covers 7 bases. CDR1 DFQATT and CDR2 SNEGSKA come from the germline V gene (reference sequence). Unmatched junction bases numbered 3, after V lost 5 bases and J lost 2 bases. The CDR3 sequence is 12 residues long. CDR3 sequence: CSAHQGAYEQYF. The CDR3 DNA reads as TGCAGTGCTCACCAGGGGGCCTACGAGCAGTACTTC.

This chain joins TRBV15 and TRBJ1-1; no clear D. Germline V gene lookup returns CDR1 LNHNV and CDR2 YYDKDF (reference sequence). This CDR3 region has 16 residues. Trimming pared 0 bases from V and 4 bases from J, leaving 15 bases between. The CDR3 is CATSRDPPGWGTEAFF. In DNA, the CDR3 is TGTGCCACCAGCAGAGATCCCCCTGGGTGGGGCACTGAAGCTTTCTTT. The entire variable domain, with the rest obtained from reference TRBV15 and TRBJ1-1, is as follows: DAMVIQNPRYQVTQFGKPVTLSCSQTLNHNVMYWYQQKSSQAPKLLFHYYDKDFNNEADTPDNFQSRRPNTSFCFLDIRSPGLGDTAMYLCATSRDPPGWGTEAFFGQGTRLTVV.

In its sample, this clonotype was seen a few times. The chain uses TRBV24-1 and TRBJ2-7, with D unclear. The CDR3 spans 13 residues. Trimming removed 3 bases from V and 7 bases from J, with 12 bases in between. Germline loops: CDR1 KGHDR, CDR2 SFDVKD. The CDR3 DNA reads TGTGCCACCAGTGATCCCCGGACCCGGGAGCAGTACTTC. It is translated as CATSDPRTREQYF.

This clonotype has more than one count but fewer than ten. This CDR3 is CASSFNRGTNTEAFF. The CDR3 coding sequence is TGTGCCAGCAGTTTTAACAGGGGAACGAACACTGAAGCTTTCTTT. V and J are TRBV12-3 or TRBV12-4 and TRBJ1-1; 7 bases match TRBD1. The CDR3 is made up of 15 amino acids. The V segment lost 3 bases and the J segment 1 base; nucleotides outside the gene matches: 5.

This clonotype has just one count. It is likely a read error, because the conserved phenylalanine at the end of the CDR3 is missing. The V and J genes are TRBV29-1 and TRBJ1-6, with TRBD1 as a possible D gene (5 bases). CDR1 is SQVTM and CDR2 is ANQGSEA in the germline V gene. V lost 6 bases to trimming and J lost 4 bases, with 13 bases between them. This CDR3 spans 14 amino acids. The CDR3 sequence is CSVLDGGYNSPLHC. The CDR3, as DNA: TGCAGCGTCCTTGATGGGGGTTATAATTCACCCCTCCACTGT.

This clonotype was seen only once. The chain recombines TRBV19 with TRBJ2-1; TRBD2 might be the D (5 bases). This CDR3 region has 13 residues. CDR1 and CDR2 (germline): LNHDA, SQIVND (reference sequence). The V and J ends lost 8 bases and 5 bases respectively, with 13 bases between them. For the CDR3, the DNA is TGTGCCAGTGAGGGTGGGCAGAACAATGAGCAGTTCTTC. It yields the protein CASEGGQNNEQFF.

This clonotype was seen a handful of times. The chain has TRBV15 and TRBJ1-5; perhaps TRBD1 as D (5 bases). The CDR3 is 17 amino acids. V gave up 3 bases and J gave up 3 bases, with 18 bases separating them. Germline-derived CDR1 and CDR2 are LNHNV and YYDKDF (reference sequence). CDR3 loop: CATSSWGGGLLNQPQHF. Written as DNA, the CDR3 is TGTGCCACCAGCAGTTGGGGGGGGGGACTGCTCAATCAGCCCCAGCATTTT.

This clonotype was detected ten times or more. V gene TRBV6-1 combines with J gene TRBJ2-7; a possible D gene is TRBD2 (6 bases). Trimming pared 4 bases from V and 6 bases from J, leaving 19 bases between. Germline V gene lookup returns CDR1 MNHNS and CDR2 SASEGT. The CDR3 extends over 15 amino acids. CDR3 loop: CASSVSTRIVSEQYF. In DNA form, the CDR3 reads TGTGCCAGCAGTGTCTCGACTAGGATCGTCTCCGAGCAGTACTTC.

This chain connects TRBV7-2 to TRBJ1-2, with D hard to call. The CDR3 is 13 residues long. The V end lost 2 bases, the J end lost 4 bases, and 8 bases lay between the germline ends. Germline V gene lookup returns CDR1 SGHTA and CDR2 FQGNSA. The CDR3 nucleotides read TGTGCCAGCAGCTTAAACTCGGGCTATGGCTACACCTTC. Protein: CASSLNSGYGYTF.

The V call is TRBV7-7, the J call TRBJ2-1; TRBD1 matches 11 bases. Germline loops: CDR1 SSHAT, CDR2 FNYEAQ (reference sequence). V lost 5 bases and J lost 6; bases outside the gene matches: 6. There are 15 residues in the CDR3. The CDR3 DNA follows: TGTGCCAGCAGCCGGGGACAGGGGGGCCTCAATGAGCAGTTCTTC. Protein: CASSRGQGGLNEQFF.

The chain has TRBV21-1 and TRBJ2-1; the D call of TRBD2 is as the table states it, not checked on the DNA. TRBV21-1 has pseudogene status. The CDR3 runs to 17 residues. CDR3 nucleotides: TGTGCCAGCAGCCCTGACGGCGGGGGGGCCTGCTACAATGAGCAGTTCTTC. Protein: CASSPDGGGACYNEQFF.

CDR3 sequence: CTSSTREGLNQPQHF. The CDR3 DNA reads as TGTACTAGCAGTACCCGGGAAGGTCTGAATCAGCCCCAGCATTTT. V gene TRBV12-3 or TRBV12-4 combines with J gene TRBJ1-5; D is unclear. This CDR3 region has 15 residues.

This clonotype was seen more than once but under ten times. This chain connects TRBV5-1 to TRBJ2-7; 9 bases agree with TRBD1. CDR1 and CDR2 from the germline V gene are SGHRS and YFSETQ. The J segment lost 9 bases and the V segment lost 3 bases, leaving 10 bases of the junction unmatched. The CDR3 extends over 14 amino acids. The CDR3 DNA reads as TGCGCCAGCAGCTGGGGACAGGGAGACCACGGGCAGTACTTC. Protein product: CASSWGQGDHGQYF. The full variable domain, its missing parts supplied by reference TRBV5-1 and TRBJ2-7, is KAGVTQTPRYLIKTRGQQVTLSCSPISGHRSVSWYQQTPGQGLQFLFEYFSETQRNKGNFPGRFSGRQFSNSRSEMNVSTLELGDSALYLCASSWGQGDHGQYFGPGTRLTVT.

The J gene is TRBJ2-4, the V gene TRBV20-1; D is unclear. The CDR3 length is 14 residues. Trimming stripped 7 bases from V and 6 bases from J, with 19 bases between. CDR1 DFQATT and CDR2 SNEGSKA come from the germline V gene (reference sequence). CDR3 residues: CSVSPRTPGNIQYF. The CDR3 DNA follows: TGCAGTGTTAGCCCCCGGACCCCAGGAAACATTCAGTACTTC.

This clonotype has ten or more counts. The chain couples TRBV6-1 to TRBJ2-4, with 8 bases matching TRBD1. The CDR3 extends over 14 amino acids. The J segment lost 3 bases and the V segment lost 7 bases, leaving 5 bases of the junction unmatched. CDR1 and CDR2 from the germline V gene are MNHNS and SASEGT. The CDR3 bases are TGTGCCAGCATGCGCGGACAGGGCAAAAACATTCAGTACTTC. Protein sequence: CASMRGQGKNIQYF.